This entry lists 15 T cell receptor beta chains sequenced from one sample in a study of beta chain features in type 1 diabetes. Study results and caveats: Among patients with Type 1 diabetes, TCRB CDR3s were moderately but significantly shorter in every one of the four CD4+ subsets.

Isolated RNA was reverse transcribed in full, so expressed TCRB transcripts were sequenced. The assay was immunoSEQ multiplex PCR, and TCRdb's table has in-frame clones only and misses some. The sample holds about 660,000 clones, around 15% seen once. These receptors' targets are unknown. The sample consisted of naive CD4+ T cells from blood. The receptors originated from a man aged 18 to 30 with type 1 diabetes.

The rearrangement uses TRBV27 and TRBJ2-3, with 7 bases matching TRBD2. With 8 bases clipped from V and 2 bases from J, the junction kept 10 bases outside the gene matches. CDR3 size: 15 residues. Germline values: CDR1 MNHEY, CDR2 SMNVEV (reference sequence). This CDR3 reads CASSTWGGDTDTQYF. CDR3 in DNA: TGTGCCAGCTCCACCTGGGGAGGGGACACAGATACGCAGTATTTT.

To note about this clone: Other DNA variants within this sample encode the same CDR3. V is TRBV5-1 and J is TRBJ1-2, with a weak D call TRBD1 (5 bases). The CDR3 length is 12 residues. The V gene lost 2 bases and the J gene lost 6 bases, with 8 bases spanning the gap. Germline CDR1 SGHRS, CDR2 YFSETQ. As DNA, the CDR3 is TGCGCCAGCAGCTTAGGGGAAGATGGCTACACCTTC. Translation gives CASSLGEDGYTF.

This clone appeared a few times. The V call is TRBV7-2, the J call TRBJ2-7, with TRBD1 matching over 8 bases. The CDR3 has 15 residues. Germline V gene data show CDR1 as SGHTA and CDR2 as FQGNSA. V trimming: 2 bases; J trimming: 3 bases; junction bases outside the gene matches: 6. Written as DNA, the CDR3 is TGTGCCAGCAGCTTAACCCCAGGGACAGGCTACGAGCAGTACTTC. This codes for CASSLTPGTGYEQYF.

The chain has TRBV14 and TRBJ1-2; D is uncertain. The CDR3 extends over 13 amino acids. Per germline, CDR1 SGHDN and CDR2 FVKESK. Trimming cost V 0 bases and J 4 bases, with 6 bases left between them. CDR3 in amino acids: CASSQDSAYGYTF. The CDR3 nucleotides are TGTGCCAGCAGCCAAGACTCAGCCTATGGCTACACCTTC.

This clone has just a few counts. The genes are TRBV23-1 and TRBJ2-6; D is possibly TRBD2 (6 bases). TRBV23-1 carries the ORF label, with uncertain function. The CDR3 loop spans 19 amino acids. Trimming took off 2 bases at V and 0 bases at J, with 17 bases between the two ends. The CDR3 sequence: CASSQPLGGTNSGANVLTF. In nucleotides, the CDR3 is TGCGCCAGCAGTCAACCCTTGGGGGGTACCAACTCTGGGGCCAACGTCCTGACTTTC.

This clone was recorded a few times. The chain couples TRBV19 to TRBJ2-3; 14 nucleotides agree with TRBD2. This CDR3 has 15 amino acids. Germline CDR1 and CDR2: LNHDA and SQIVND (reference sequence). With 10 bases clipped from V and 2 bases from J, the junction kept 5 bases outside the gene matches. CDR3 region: CATGTSGSFTDTQYF. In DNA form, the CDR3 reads TGTGCCACCGGGACTAGCGGGAGCTTCACAGATACGCAGTATTTT.

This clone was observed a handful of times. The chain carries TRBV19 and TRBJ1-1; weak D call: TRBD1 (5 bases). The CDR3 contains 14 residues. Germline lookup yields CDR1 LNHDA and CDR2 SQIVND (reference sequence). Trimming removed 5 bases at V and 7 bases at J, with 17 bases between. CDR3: CASSVGTHPGEAFF. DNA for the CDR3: TGTGCCAGTAGTGTCGGGACGCATCCGGGTGAAGCTTTCTTT.

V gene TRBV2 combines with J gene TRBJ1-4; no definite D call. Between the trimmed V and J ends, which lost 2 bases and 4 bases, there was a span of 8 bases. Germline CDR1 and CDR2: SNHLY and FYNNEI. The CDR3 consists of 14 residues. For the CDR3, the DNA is TGTGCCAGCAGTGAAAGGCAGAGTAATGAAAAACTGTTTTTT. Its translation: CASSERQSNEKLFF.

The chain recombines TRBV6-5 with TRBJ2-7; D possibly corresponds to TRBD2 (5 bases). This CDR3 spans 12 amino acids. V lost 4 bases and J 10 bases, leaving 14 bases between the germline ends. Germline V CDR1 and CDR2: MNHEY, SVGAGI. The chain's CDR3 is CASSSSPGIQYF. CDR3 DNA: TGTGCCAGCAGTTCCTCGCCGGGGATACAGTACTTC.

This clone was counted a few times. The CDR3 DNA is TGTGCCAGCAGCTTTGTAGACGGGTTTAACTATGGCTACACCTTC. It specifies CASSFVDGFNYGYTF. The V and J genes are TRBV7-2 and TRBJ1-2; D gene uncertain. The CDR3 consists of 15 residues. V lost 3 bases, J lost 1 base, and 12 bases lay in between. Germline V gene data show CDR1 as SGHTA and CDR2 as FQGNSA.

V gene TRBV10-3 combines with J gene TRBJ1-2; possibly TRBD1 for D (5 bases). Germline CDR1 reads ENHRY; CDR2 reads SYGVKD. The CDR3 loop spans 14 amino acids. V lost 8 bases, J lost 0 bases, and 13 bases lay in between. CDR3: CAIGGDGPNYGYTF. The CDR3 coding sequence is TGTGCCATCGGGGGGGACGGACCTAACTATGGCTACACCTTC.

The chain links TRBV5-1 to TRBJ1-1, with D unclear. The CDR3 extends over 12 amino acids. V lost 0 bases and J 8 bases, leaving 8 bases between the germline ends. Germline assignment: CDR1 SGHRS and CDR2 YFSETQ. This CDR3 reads CASSLGQSEAFF. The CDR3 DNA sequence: TGCGCCAGCAGCTTGGGACAATCCGAAGCTTTCTTT.

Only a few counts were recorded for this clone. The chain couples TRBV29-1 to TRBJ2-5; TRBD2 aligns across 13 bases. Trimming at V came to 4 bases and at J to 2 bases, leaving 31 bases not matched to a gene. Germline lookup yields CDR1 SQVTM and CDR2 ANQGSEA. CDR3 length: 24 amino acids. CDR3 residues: CSVVRDRVPPLAGGPTRIQETQYF. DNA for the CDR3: TGCAGCGTTGTCCGGGACAGGGTGCCTCCACTAGCGGGAGGGCCGACGCGAATTCAAGAGACCCAGTACTTC.

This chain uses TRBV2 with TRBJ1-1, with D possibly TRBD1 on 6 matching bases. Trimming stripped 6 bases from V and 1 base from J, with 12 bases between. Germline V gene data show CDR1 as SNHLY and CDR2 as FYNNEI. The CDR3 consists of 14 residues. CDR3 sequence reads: CASRPTTGNTEAFF. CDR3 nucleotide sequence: TGTGCCAGCAGACCAACGACAGGGAACACTGAAGCTTTCTTT.

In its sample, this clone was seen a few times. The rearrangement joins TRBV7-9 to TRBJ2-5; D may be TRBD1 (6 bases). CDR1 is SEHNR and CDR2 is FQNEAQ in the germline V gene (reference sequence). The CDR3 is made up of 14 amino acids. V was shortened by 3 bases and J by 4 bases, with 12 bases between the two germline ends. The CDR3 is CASSFRTAGETQYF. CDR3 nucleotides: TGTGCCAGCAGCTTTCGGACAGCAGGAGAGACCCAGTACTTC. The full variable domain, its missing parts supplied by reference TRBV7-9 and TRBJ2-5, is DTGVSQNPRHKITKRGQNVTFRCDPISEHNRLYWYRQTLGQGPEFLTYFQNEAQLEKSRLLSDRFSAERPKGSFSTLEIQRTEQGDSAMYLCASSFRTAGETQYFGPGTRLLVL.